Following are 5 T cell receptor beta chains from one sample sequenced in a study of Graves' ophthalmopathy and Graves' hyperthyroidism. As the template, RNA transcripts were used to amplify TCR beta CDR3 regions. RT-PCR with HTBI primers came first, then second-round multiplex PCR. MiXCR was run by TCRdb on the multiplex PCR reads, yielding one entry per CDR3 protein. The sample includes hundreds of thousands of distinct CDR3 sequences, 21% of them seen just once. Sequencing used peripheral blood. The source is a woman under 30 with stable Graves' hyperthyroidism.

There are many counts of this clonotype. This CDR3 is CASRGQGVGKNIQYF. The CDR3 coding sequence is TGTGCCAGCAGGGGACAGGGGGTCGGCAAAAACATTCAGTACTTC. The chain joins TRBV12-3 or TRBV12-4 to TRBJ2-4; 11 bases line up with TRBD1. V was clipped by 6 bases and J by 3 bases; unmatched bases: 4. CDR3 length equals 15 residues.

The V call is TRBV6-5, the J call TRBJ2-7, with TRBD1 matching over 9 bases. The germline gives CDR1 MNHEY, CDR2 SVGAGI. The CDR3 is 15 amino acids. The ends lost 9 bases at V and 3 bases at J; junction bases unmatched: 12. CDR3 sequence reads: CASHYGTGPNYEQYF. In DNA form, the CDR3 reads TGTGCCAGTCATTATGGGACAGGGCCAAACTACGAGCAGTACTTC.

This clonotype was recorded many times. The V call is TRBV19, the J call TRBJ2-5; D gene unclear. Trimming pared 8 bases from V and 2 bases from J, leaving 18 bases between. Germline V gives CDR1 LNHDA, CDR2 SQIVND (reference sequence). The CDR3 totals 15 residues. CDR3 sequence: CASSLSRKLQETQYF. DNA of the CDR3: TGTGCCAGTTCCTTATCTCGGAAGCTTCAAGAGACCCAGTACTTC.

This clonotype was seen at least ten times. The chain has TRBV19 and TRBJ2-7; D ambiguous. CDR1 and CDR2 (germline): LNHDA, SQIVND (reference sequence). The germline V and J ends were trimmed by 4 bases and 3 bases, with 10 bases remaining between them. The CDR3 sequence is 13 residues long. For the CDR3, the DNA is TGTGCCAGTAGTAAGGGCTACGACTACGAGCAGTACTTC. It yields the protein CASSKGYDYEQYF.

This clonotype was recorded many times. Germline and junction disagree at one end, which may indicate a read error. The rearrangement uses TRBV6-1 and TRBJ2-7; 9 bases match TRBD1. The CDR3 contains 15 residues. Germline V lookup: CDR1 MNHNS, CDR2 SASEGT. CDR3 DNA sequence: TGTGCCAGCAGTGAAGGTCCGGACAGGGGTTTTTTTCGCCACTTC. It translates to CASSEGPDRGFFRHF.